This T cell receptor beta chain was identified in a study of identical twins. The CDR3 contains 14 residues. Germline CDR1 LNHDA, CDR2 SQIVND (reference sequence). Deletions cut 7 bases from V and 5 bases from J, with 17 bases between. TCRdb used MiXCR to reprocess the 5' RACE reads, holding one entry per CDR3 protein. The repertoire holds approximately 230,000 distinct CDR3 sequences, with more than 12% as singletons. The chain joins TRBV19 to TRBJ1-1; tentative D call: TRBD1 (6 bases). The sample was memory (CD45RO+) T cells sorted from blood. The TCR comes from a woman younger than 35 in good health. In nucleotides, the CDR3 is TGTGCCAGTACTGTTACAGGGACGGGAACTGAAGCTTTCTTT. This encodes CASTVTGTGTEAFF.